This is a list of T cell receptor beta chains from one sample in a study of T cells in Graves' hyperthyroidism and ophthalmopathy. TCRdb called the multiplex PCR reads again in MiXCR, with one record for every CDR3 protein. In the table there are 600,000 or so distinct CDR3 sequences, 15% to 20% of which are singletons. The sequenced sample consisted of blood. These TCRs come from a woman younger than 45 with Graves' hyperthyroidism. Both conserved end residues are part of each CDR3. Fields, in order: clone size, V gene, J gene, D gene, CDR3 DNA, CDR3 protein. The D gene is left open where the match is weak. Not all rows give a size; the values are once, few, many and, for expanded clones, a class.

.	TRBV6-5	TRBJ1-1	.	TGTGCCAGCAGTTACGGGCGGTCAGCTTTCTTT	CASSYGRSAFF
once	TRBV9	TRBJ2-2	.	TGTGCCAGCAGCGTGGCCGGATGGGGGTCCACCGGGGAGCTGTTTTTT	CASSVAGWGSTGELFF
.	TRBV13	TRBJ2-7	TRBD1	TGTGCCAGCAGCTTAGTCGGACAGGGTTCACACGAGCAGTACTTC	CASSLVGQGSHEQYF
many	TRBV20-1	TRBJ2-7	.	TGCAGTGCTAGAGGCTTCAACCACGGGACAGAAGGGCGGGGTGGCTCCTACGAGCAGTACTTC	CSARGFNHGTEGRGGSYEQYF
.	TRBV19	TRBJ1-1	TRBD1	TGTGCCAGTAGTATAAGACAGGGAGGGACTGAAGCTTTCTTT	CASSIRQGGTEAFF
few	TRBV6-2/TRBV6-3	TRBJ2-1	TRBD1	TGTGCCAGCCACCTGACAGGGAACAATGAGCAGTTCTTC	CASHLTGNNEQFF
many	TRBV20-1	TRBJ1-5	.	TGCAGTGCTAGGATTACAGAGTCGGGGGCGGGTCAGCCCCAGCATTTT	CSARITESGAGQPQHF
many	TRBV29-1	TRBJ2-2	.	TGCAGCGTTGATGTGGGAGGCACCGGGGAGCTGTTTTTT	CSVDVGGTGELFF
few	TRBV19	TRBJ2-5	.	TGTGCCAGTAGTATAGACCAAGAGACCCAGTACTTC	CASSIDQETQYF
.	TRBV12-3/TRBV12-4	TRBJ2-1	TRBD2	TGTGCCAGCAGTCTTTCCGGGACTAGCGGGATTAAGGGCAGAAATGAGCAGTTCTTC	CASSLSGTSGIKGRNEQFF
many	TRBV27	TRBJ1-5	.	TGTGCCAGCAGTTTTCAGGGAGGGGGGTTGGATCAGCCCCAGCATTTT	CASSFQGGGLDQPQHF
few	TRBV30	TRBJ1-1	.	TGTGCCTGGAGAGCGGGGGCCACTGAAGCTTTCTTT	CAWRAGATEAFF
few	TRBV20-1	TRBJ1-2	.	TGCAGTGCTCCGACGGGGGCCTATGGCTACACCTTC	CSAPTGAYGYTF
.	TRBV28	TRBJ1-2	.	TGTGCCAGCAAGGGATGGGTGCAGGGTTTAGGCTACACCTTC	CASKGWVQGLGYTF
many	TRBV5-1	TRBJ1-1	.	TGCGCCAGCAGCTTGGACGGGTTGAACACTGAAGCTTTCTTT	CASSLDGLNTEAFF
many	TRBV24-1	TRBJ2-1	.	TGTGCCACCAGCCAGAGCTCCTACAATGAGCAGTTCTTC	CATSQSSYNEQFF
many	TRBV20-1	TRBJ2-1	.	TGCAGTGCTAGAGATCTCCGACGGGGCGAAATCCGCTCCTACAATGAGCAGTTCTTC	CSARDLRRGEIRSYNEQFF
many	TRBV30	TRBJ2-5	.	TGTGCCTGTCACTACTGGGGGAGGCCTCGAGAGACCCAGTACTTC	CACHYWGRPRETQYF
.	TRBV30	TRBJ1-5	.	TGTGCCTGGAGTCAACCACCGGGACCCCTTGGCAATCAGCCCCAGCATTTT	CAWSQPPGPLGNQPQHF
.	TRBV9	TRBJ2-5	TRBD2	TGTGCCAGCAGCCACCCCCTGGCGGGAGGGCGGGGTAGTGTAGAGACCCAGTACTTC	CASSHPLAGGRGSVETQYF
.	TRBV5-8	TRBJ2-2	.	TGTGCCAGCAGCTTGGCAGGGATCTTCGCCGGGGAGCTGTTTTTT	CASSLAGIFAGELFF
many	TRBV7-2	TRBJ2-3	.	TGTGCCAGCAGCTCACAAACGAAGGCGCAGTATTTT	CASSSQTKAQYF
.	TRBV5-4	TRBJ2-4	TRBD2	TGTGCCAGCAGCGGGACTAGCGGGATTCAGTACTTC	CASSGTSGIQYF
once	TRBV12-3/TRBV12-4	TRBJ2-3	.	TGTGCCAGCAGTTTCCAACTCATAGATACGCAGTATTTT	CASSFQLIDTQYF
many	TRBV7-8	TRBJ1-5	.	TGTGCCAGCAGCCCCTCGCTGGAGCCCCAGCATTTT	CASSPSLEPQHF
many	TRBV6-1	TRBJ2-2	.	TGTGCCAGCAGGATAGGAATCGGCACCGGGGAGCTGTTTTTT	CASRIGIGTGELFF
few	TRBV11-2	TRBJ2-7	.	TGTGCCGGCAGCCTAGGCGGCTACGAGCAGTACTTC	CAGSLGGYEQYF
few	TRBV19	TRBJ1-2	.	TGTGCCAGTAGCATCCGGACCGAAAAAACTAACTATGGCTACACCTTC	CASSIRTEKTNYGYTF
many	TRBV27	TRBJ2-1	.	TGTGCCAGCAGATTCGGGCTCACCAATGAGCAGTTCTTC	CASRFGLTNEQFF
.	TRBV19	TRBJ1-2	.	TGTGCCAGTAGTATCCAAGGACAAAACTATGGCTACACCTTC	CASSIQGQNYGYTF
.	TRBV9	TRBJ2-3	.	TGTGCCAGCAGCGTAGAGGCAGCCTCCACAGATACGCAGTATTTT	CASSVEAASTDTQYF
.	TRBV6-9	TRBJ1-1	TRBD1	TGTGCCAGCAGTTACCACGGAAACCGGGACAGTGAAGCTTTCTTT	CASSYHGNRDSEAFF
few	TRBV10-3	TRBJ2-5	TRBD2	TGTGCCATCAGAGGGGAGGGGAGAGAGACCCAGTACTTC	CAIRGEGRETQYF
many	TRBV7-9	TRBJ2-1	.	TGTGCCAGCAGCCCCTCTGAGGGGCCCTACAATGAGCAGTTCTTC	CASSPSEGPYNEQFF
many	TRBV27	TRBJ1-2	TRBD1	TGTGCCAGCAATCCGACAGGGGTTGGCTATGGCTACACCTTC	CASNPTGVGYGYTF
many	TRBV12-3/TRBV12-4	TRBJ2-5	TRBD1	TGTGCCAGCAGTTCCCCACGACAGGGCAATATTGAGACCCAGTACTTC	CASSSPRQGNIETQYF
.	TRBV24-1	TRBJ1-5	.	TGTGCCACCAGGGGGGGAAGCAATCAGCCCCAGCATTTT	CATRGGSNQPQHF
.	TRBV6-1	TRBJ2-3	.	TGTGCCAGCAGCCCTCCTGGAACCAGGGGTAAGGCAGATACGCAGTATTTT	CASSPPGTRGKADTQYF
many	TRBV5-6	TRBJ2-6	.	TGTGCCAGCAGCGACAGACAGGTTGACTCTGGGGCCAACGTCCTGACTTTC	CASSDRQVDSGANVLTF